One sample yielded the 13 T cell receptor beta chains listed below, sequenced in a study of T-cell reconstitution after alpha-beta-depleted transplantation in children (TCRdb year 2016). Library method: PCR. The sample was run on an Illumina HiSeq 2500. Molecular barcoding was employed in the preparation of TCR libraries, with unique molecular identifiers being used to normalize TCRbeta repertoire quantification. TCRdb itself trimmed the public reads at Q25 with fastp, ran MiXCR and retained productive beta chains. Each entry is one CDR3 protein sequence, shown with its most common DNA and genes. This sample has fewer than 550,000 distinct CDR3 sequences in its table, and roughly 10% of those were observed once. 2% to 2.5% of the sample goes to the ten largest clones. Reading the label with the study, this specimen's treatment or condition is: allogeneic hematopoietic cell transplantation with graft depleted of TCRalphabeta T cells and CD19 B cells.

Sequencing used PBMCs, obtained before TCRalphabeta/CD19-depleted stem cell transplant. Receptors were obtained from a child aged 2 to 15 with inherited bone marrow failure, due to receive a stem cell transplant.

This clonotype has a count of ten or more. The chain is built from TRBV29-1 and TRBJ2-7; D gene uncertain. V was trimmed by 3 bases and J by 0 bases, leaving 18 bases between them. In germline, CDR1 is SQVTM, CDR2 ANQGSEA. The CDR3 is 16 residues long. CDR3 nucleotides: TGCAGCGTTGACGGTCTTGAGGCAGGCCTCTCCTACGAGCAGTACTTC. It encodes CSVDGLEAGLSYEQYF.

This clonotype was picked up many times. The V gene is TRBV5-1, the J gene TRBJ2-7; D possibly matches TRBD1 or TRBD2 (5 bases each). Germline CDR1 is SGHRS and CDR2 is YFSETQ. The CDR3 consists of 13 residues. Trimming took 3 bases from V and 7 from J, leaving 14 bases between them. CDR3 region: CASSYSTRGEQYF. Here the CDR3 DNA reads TGCGCCAGCAGCTATTCCACGAGGGGTGAGCAGTACTTC.

The sample holds many counts of this clonotype. The chain carries TRBV7-2 and TRBJ2-7; TRBD2 aligns across 8 bases. Germline CDR1 and CDR2: SGHTA and FQGNSA. V was clipped by 3 bases and J by 2 bases; unmatched bases: 3. The CDR3 totals 14 residues. The CDR3 DNA follows: TGTGCCAGCAGCTTTGCGGGAGGCCCCTACGAGCAGTACTTC. Amino acid sequence: CASSFAGGPYEQYF.

This clonotype was recorded many times. This chain joins TRBV25-1 and TRBJ2-5; TRBD2 agrees at 10 bases. J was trimmed by 1 base and V by 7 bases; bases with no gene match: 3. The CDR3 has 14 amino acids. From germline, CDR1 is MGHDK and CDR2 SYGVNS. The CDR3 DNA sequence: TGTGCCAGCATGGCTAGCGGGAGCCAAGAGACCCAGTACTTC. Translation gives CASMASGSQETQYF.

This clonotype was observed at least ten times. The chain recombines TRBV29-1 with TRBJ2-5; possible D gene TRBD1, 6 bases. V gave up 5 bases and J gave up 4 bases, with 17 bases separating them. From germline, CDR1 is SQVTM and CDR2 ANQGSEA. This CDR3 comprises 14 residues. The CDR3 spells CSVNRVGDGETQYF. The CDR3 DNA follows: TGCAGCGTTAACAGGGTTGGGGATGGAGAGACCCAGTACTTC.

Ten or more counts support this clonotype. The V and J genes are TRBV19 and TRBJ1-1, with TRBD1 as a possible D gene (5 bases). Trimming shortened V by 5 bases and J by 4 bases, and 17 bases separated the two germline ends. The CDR3 is made up of 15 amino acids. Germline loops: CDR1 LNHDA, CDR2 SQIVND (reference sequence). This chain's CDR3 is CASSVQGSVGTEAFF. CDR3 nucleotide sequence: TGTGCCAGTAGTGTCCAGGGATCGGTGGGCACTGAAGCTTTCTTT.

This clonotype was detected many times. V usage is TRBV6-5 and J usage is TRBJ2-7, with D perhaps matching TRBD2 (5 bases). In germline, CDR1 is MNHEY, CDR2 SVGAGI. The CDR3 has 16 amino acids. Trimming took off 0 bases at V and 3 bases at J, with 15 bases between the two ends. CDR3 sequence reads: CASSYSTGESFYEQYF. The CDR3 nucleotides are TGTGCCAGCAGTTACTCGACTGGGGAGAGTTTCTACGAGCAGTACTTC.

The V gene is TRBV4-3, the J gene TRBJ1-5; no definite D call. V lost 1 base and J lost 0, with 4 bases in between. The germline CDR1 and CDR2 sequences are LGHNA and YSLEER. The CDR3 is made up of 14 amino acids. The CDR3 region has the DNA TGCGCCAGCAGCCAAGCCCATAGCAATCAGCCCCAGCATTTT. As protein: CASSQAHSNQPQHF.

This clonotype was seen repeatedly, ten times or more. V is TRBV7-2 and J is TRBJ1-5; D may be TRBD1 (6 bases). Germline loops: CDR1 SGHTA, CDR2 FQGNSA. Trimming shortened V by 3 bases and J by 4 bases, and 16 bases separated the two germline ends. This CDR3 spans 16 amino acids. The CDR3 bases are TGTGCCAGCAGCTTGGCGGGCGCAGGGACAAATCAGCCCCAGCATTTT. It translates to CASSLAGAGTNQPQHF.

This clonotype was observed a few times. This sequence joins TRBV20-1 and TRBJ1-5; D is possibly TRBD1 (5 bases). CDR1 is DFQATT, CDR2 SNEGSKA, per germline (reference sequence). The CDR3 is made up of 13 amino acids. The V and J ends lost 1 base and 6 bases respectively, with 10 bases between them. The CDR3 nucleotides read TGCAGTGCTAGAGGGAGACAGACTCAGCCCCAGCATTTT. Its protein is CSARGRQTQPQHF.

Only a few counts were recorded for this clonotype. V gene TRBV6-5 combines with J gene TRBJ2-1; the match to TRBD2 covers 8 bases. Trimming removed 3 bases from V and 5 bases from J; junction bases left unmatched: 6. Germline V gene data show CDR1 as MNHEY and CDR2 as SVGAGI. The CDR3 is made up of 15 amino acids. CDR3 sequence (DNA): TGTGCCAGCAGTTATTCGGGAGGGGCTAACAATGAGCAGTTCTTC. This encodes CASSYSGGANNEQFF.

This clonotype has ten or more counts. The chain is built from TRBV25-1 and TRBJ2-1, with D possibly matching TRBD2 (6 bases). Trimming removed 1 base from V and 11 bases from J, with 12 bases in between. The CDR3 loop spans 13 amino acids. Germline V gene lookup returns CDR1 MGHDK and CDR2 SYGVNS. The CDR3 DNA is TGTGCCAGCAGTGAATGGGCGGGGCAACAGCAGTTCTTC. As protein: CASSEWAGQQQFF.

In its sample, this clonotype was seen a few times. The V and J genes are TRBV7-2 and TRBJ2-5, with 10 bases fitting TRBD2. The CDR3 spans 15 residues. CDR1 SGHTA and CDR2 FQGNSA come from the germline V gene. The V gene end was trimmed by 4 bases and the J gene end by 1 base; junction bases not matched to a gene: 3. CDR3 sequence reads: CASSSTSGAQETQYF. The CDR3 DNA sequence: TGTGCCAGCAGCTCCACTAGCGGGGCCCAAGAGACCCAGTACTTC.